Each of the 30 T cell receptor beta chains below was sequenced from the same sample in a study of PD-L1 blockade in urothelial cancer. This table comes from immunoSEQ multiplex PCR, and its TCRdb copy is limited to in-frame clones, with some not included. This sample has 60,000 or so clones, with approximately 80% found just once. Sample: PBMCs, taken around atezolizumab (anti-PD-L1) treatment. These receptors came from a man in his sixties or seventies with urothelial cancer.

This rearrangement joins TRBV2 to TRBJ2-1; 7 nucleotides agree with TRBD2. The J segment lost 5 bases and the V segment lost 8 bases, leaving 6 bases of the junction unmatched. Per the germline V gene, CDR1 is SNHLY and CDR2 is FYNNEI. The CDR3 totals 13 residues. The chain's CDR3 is CASQLGRDNEQFF. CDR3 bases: TGTGCCAGCCAATTAGGGAGGGACAATGAGCAGTTCTTC.

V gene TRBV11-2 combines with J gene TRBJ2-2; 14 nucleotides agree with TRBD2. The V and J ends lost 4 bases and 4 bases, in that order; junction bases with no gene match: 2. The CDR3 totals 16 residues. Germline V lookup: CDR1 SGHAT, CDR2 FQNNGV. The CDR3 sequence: CASSSGLAGGTGELFF. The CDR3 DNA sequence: TGTGCCAGCAGCTCCGGACTAGCGGGGGGCACCGGGGAGCTGTTTTTT.

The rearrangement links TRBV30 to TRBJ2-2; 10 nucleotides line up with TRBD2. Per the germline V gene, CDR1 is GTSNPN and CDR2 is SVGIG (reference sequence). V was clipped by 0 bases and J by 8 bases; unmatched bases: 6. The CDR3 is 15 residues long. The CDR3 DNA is TGTGCCTGGAGTGTAAGGCTAGCGGGAGCGGGGGAGCTGTTTTTT. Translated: CAWSVRLAGAGELFF.

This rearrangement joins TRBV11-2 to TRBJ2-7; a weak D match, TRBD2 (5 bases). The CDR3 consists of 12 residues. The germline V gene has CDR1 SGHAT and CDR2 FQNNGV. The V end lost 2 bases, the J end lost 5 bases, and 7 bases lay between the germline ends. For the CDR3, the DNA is TGTGCCAGCAGCTTATGGCGGGACGAGCAGTACTTC. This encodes CASSLWRDEQYF.

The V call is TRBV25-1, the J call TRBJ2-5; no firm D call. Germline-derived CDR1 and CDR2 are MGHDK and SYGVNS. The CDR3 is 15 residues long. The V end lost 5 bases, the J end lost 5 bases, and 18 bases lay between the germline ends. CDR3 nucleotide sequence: TGTGCCAGCAGTTTGAATGGAGTACCTCGGGAGACCCAGTACTTC. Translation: CASSLNGVPRETQYF.

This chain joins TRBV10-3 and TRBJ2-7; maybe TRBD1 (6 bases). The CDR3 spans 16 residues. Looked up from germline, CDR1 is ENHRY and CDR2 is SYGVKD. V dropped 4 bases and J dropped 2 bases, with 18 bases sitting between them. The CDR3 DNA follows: TGTGCCATCAGTGCCTCTTCACAGGGTGTGGCCTACGAGCAGTACTTC. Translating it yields CAISASSQGVAYEQYF.

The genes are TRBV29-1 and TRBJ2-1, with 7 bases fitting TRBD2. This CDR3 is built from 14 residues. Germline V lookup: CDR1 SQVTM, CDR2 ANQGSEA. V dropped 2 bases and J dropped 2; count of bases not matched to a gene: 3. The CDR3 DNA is TGCAGCGTTGAAACTCGGGAGGCCTACAATGAGCAGTTCTTC. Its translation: CSVETREAYNEQFF.

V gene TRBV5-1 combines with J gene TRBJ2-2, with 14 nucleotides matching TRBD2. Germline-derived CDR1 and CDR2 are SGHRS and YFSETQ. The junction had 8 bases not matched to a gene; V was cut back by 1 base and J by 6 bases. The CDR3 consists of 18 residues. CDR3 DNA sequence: TGCGCCAGCAGCTTGTCGGGACTAGCGGGAGACGTAGCCGGGGAGCTGTTTTTT. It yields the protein CASSLSGLAGDVAGELFF.

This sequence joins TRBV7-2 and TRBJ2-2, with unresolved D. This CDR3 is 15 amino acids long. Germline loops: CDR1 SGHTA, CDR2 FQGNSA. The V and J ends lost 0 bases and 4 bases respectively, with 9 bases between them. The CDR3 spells CASSLAFPSTGELFF. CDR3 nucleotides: TGTGCCAGCAGCTTAGCGTTCCCTTCCACCGGGGAGCTGTTTTTT.

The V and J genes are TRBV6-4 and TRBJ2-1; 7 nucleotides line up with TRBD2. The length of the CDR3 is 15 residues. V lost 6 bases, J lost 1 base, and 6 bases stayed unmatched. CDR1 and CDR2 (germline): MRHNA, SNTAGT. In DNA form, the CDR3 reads TGTGCCAGCAGCCCCACTAGCGAATCCTACAATGAGCAGTTCTTC. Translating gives CASSPTSESYNEQFF.

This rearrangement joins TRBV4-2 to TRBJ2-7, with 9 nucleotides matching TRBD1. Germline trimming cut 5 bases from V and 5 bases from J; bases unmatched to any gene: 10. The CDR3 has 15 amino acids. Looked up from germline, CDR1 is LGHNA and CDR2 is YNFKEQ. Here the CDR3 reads CASSDRDRALHEQYF. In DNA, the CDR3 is TGTGCCAGCAGCGACCGGGACAGGGCTCTCCACGAGCAGTACTTC.

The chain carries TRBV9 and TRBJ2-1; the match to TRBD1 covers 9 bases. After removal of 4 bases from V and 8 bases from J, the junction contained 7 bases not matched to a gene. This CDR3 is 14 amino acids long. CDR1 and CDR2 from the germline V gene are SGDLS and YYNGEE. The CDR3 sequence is CASSPWGQGDEQFF. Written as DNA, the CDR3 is TGTGCCAGCAGCCCGTGGGGACAGGGCGATGAGCAGTTCTTC.

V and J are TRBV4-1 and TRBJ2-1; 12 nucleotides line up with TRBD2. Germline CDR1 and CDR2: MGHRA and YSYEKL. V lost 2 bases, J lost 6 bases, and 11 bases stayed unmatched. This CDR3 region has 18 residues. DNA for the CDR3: TGCGCCAGCAGCCAATCCCAGCCCGGACTAGCGGGAACCAATGAGCAGTTCTTC. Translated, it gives CASSQSQPGLAGTNEQFF.

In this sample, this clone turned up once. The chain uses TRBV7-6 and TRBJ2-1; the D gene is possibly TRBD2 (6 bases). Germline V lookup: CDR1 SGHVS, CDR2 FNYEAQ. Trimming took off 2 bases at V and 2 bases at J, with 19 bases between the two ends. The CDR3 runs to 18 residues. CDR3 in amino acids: CASSLWHMEGLPYNEQFF. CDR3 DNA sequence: TGTGCCAGCAGCTTATGGCATATGGAGGGTTTACCCTACAATGAGCAGTTCTTC.

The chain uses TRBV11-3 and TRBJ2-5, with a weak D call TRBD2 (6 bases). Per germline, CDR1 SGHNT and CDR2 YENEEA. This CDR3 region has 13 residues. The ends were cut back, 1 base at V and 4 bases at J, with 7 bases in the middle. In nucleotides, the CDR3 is TGTGCCAGCAGCTTAGGGAGGGCAGAGACCCAGTACTTC. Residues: CASSLGRAETQYF.

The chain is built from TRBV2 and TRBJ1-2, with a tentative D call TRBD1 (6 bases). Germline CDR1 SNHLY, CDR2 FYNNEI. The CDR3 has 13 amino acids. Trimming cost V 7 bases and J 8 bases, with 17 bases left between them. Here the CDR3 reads CASKRGGLRGYTF. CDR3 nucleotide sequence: TGTGCCAGCAAACGAGGGGGTTTGAGGGGCTACACCTTC.

The CDR3 nucleotides read TGTGCCACAAAATTGTCGGATGAGCAGTTCTTC. Translated: CATKLSDEQFF. The V call is TRBV28, the J call TRBJ2-1; D remains unclear. The ends were cut back, 10 bases at V and 8 bases at J, with 12 bases in the middle. CDR3 length: 11 residues. Germline CDR1 and CDR2: MDHEN and SYDVKM.

The CDR3 DNA sequence: TGTGCCAGCAGCTTAAGTGGCAGGGGGCACGAGACCCAGTACTTC. It is translated as CASSLSGRGHETQYF. V and J are TRBV7-9 and TRBJ2-5; 8 nucleotides line up with TRBD1. The junction had 7 bases not matched to a gene; V was cut back by 2 bases and J by 5 bases. This CDR3 spans 15 amino acids. CDR1 SEHNR and CDR2 FQNEAQ come from the germline V gene (reference sequence).

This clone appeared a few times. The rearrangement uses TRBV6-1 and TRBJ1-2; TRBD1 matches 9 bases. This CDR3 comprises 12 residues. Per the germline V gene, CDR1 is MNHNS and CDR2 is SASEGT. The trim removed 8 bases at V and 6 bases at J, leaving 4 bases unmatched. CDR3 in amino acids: CASEGQGDGYTF. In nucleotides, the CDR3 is TGTGCCAGCGAGGGACAGGGAGATGGCTACACCTTC.

The CDR3 DNA reads TGTGCCAGCAGCCAAGACGCAGGGGAGAATGATGGGGCTTTCTTT. Translating it yields CASSQDAGENDGAFF. V usage is TRBV4-2 and J usage is TRBJ1-1; a possible D gene is TRBD1 (6 bases). CDR3 length equals 15 residues. Germline V lookup: CDR1 LGHNA, CDR2 YNFKEQ. V lost 0 bases and J lost 11, with 19 bases in between.

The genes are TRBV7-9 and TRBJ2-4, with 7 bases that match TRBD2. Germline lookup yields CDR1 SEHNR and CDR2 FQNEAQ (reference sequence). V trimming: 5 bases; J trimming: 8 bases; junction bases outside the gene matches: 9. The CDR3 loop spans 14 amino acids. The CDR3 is CASSAARGNHIQYF. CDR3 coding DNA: TGTGCCAGCAGCGCCGCGCGGGGGAATCACATTCAGTACTTC.

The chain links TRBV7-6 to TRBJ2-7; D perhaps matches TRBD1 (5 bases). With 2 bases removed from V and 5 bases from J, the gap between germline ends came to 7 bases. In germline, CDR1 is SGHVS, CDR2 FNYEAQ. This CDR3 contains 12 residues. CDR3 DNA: TGTGCCAGCAGCTTATGGGGCGACGAGCAGTACTTC. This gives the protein CASSLWGDEQYF.

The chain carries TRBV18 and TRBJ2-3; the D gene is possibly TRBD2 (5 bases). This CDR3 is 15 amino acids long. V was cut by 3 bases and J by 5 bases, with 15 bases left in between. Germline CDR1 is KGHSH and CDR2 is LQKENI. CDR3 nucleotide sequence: TGTGCCAGCTCACCGGGCGGGTCGCGACGAGATACGCAGTATTTT. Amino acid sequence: CASSPGGSRRDTQYF.

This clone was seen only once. CDR3 in DNA: TGTGCCAGCAGCCCAGACTACGGGGTTCCTGGTCAGCCCCAGCATTTT. Translating gives CASSPDYGVPGQPQHF. This chain links TRBV7-8 with TRBJ1-5; D remains unclear. Per germline, CDR1 SGHVS and CDR2 FQNEAQ. This CDR3 is built from 16 residues. The V end lost 5 bases, the J end lost 6 bases, and 20 bases lay between the germline ends.

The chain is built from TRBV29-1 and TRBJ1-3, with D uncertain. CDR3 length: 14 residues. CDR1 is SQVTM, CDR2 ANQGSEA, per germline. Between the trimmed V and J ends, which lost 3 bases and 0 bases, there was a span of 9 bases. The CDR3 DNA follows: TGCAGCGTTGAGCCGGGGAACTCTGGAAACACCATATATTTT. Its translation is CSVEPGNSGNTIYF.

The chain's CDR3 is CASSEIRADRTNYGYTF. The CDR3 nucleotides read TGTGCCAGCAGTGAAATAAGGGCAGACAGAACCAACTATGGCTACACCTTC. The genes are TRBV2 and TRBJ1-2; D possibly corresponds to TRBD1 (5 bases). This CDR3 is built from 17 residues. Per the germline V gene, CDR1 is SNHLY and CDR2 is FYNNEI. Trimming left V 2 bases short and J 2 bases short, with 18 bases between.

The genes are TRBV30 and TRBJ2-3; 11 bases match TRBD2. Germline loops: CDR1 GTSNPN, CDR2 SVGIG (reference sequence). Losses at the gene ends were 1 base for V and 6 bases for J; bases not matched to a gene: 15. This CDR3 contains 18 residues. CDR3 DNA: TGTGCCTGGAGTGCCCTCTTCACTACTAGCGGGAGTGTGGATACGCAGTATTTT. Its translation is CAWSALFTTSGSVDTQYF.

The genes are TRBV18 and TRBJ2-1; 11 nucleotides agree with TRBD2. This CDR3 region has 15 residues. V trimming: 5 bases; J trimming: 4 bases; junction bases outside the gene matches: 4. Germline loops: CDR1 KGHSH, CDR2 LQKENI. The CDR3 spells CASSSGTSGYNEQFF. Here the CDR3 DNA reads TGTGCCAGCTCATCCGGGACTAGCGGTTACAATGAGCAGTTCTTC.

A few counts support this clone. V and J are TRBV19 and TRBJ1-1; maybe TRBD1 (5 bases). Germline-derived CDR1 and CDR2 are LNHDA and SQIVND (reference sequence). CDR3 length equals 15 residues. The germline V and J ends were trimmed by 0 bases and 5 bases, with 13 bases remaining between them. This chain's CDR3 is CASSIDPGLLTEAFF. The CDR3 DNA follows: TGTGCCAGTAGTATAGACCCGGGACTGTTGACTGAAGCTTTCTTT. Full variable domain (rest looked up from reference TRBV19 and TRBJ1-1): DGGITQSPKYLFRKEGQNVTLSCEQNLNHDAMYWYRQDPGQGLRLIYYSQIVNDFQKGDIAEGYSVSREKKESFPLTVTSAQKNPTAFYLCASSIDPGLLTEAFFGQGTRLTVV.

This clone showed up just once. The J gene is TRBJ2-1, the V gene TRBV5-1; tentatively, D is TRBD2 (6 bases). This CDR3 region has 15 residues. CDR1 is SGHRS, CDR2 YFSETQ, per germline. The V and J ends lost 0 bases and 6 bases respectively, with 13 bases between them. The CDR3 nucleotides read TGCGCCAGCAGCTTGGCCCTTGCTAGCGTCAATGAGCAGTTCTTC. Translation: CASSLALASVNEQFF.